The 7 T cell receptor beta chains below come from one sample, sequenced in a study of T cell repertoires in aging, cancer and after chemotherapy. Rearranged V-D-J TRB sequences were amplified with a mixed TRB-A/B primer pool. Each CDR3 protein gets one entry after TCRdb re-called the multiplex PCR reads with MiXCR. The sample yields approximately 2,900 distinct CDR3 sequences, roughly 31% seen once. Amplification of TCR beta used genomic DNA extracted from peripheral blood. Material: blood. The receptors shown here come from a human donor with a solid tumor.

By frequency in the sample, this clonotype is medium-sized. The rearrangement links TRBV10-3 to TRBJ2-2; D possibly uses TRBD1 or TRBD2 (5 bases each). This CDR3 is 15 amino acids long. Germline V gene data show CDR1 as ENHRY and CDR2 as SYGVKD. V was shortened by 5 bases and J by 0 bases, with 10 bases between the two germline ends. For the CDR3, the DNA is TGTGCCATCAGTCGGGACCCAACGAACACCGGGGAGCTGTTTTTT. Translating gives CAISRDPTNTGELFF.

This clonotype showed up just a few times. The V call is TRBV20-1, the J call TRBJ2-1, with 7 bases fitting TRBD2. CDR3 size: 14 residues. Trimming took 2 bases from V and 8 from J; bases not matched to a gene: 9. Germline V gene lookup returns CDR1 DFQATT and CDR2 SNEGSKA (reference sequence). The CDR3 protein is CSARWRERSYEQFF. The CDR3 bases are TGCAGTGCTAGATGGCGGGAGCGTAGCTATGAGCAGTTCTTC.

This clonotype is medium-sized (0.01 to 0.1%) by share. The rearrangement joins TRBV18 to TRBJ2-5; D is uncertain. V lost 1 base, J lost 2 bases, and 8 bases lay in between. From germline, CDR1 is KGHSH and CDR2 LQKENI. The CDR3 runs to 14 residues. The DNA for the CDR3 is TGTGCCAGCTCACCACAGACAAAACAAGAGACCCAGTACTTC. This encodes CASSPQTKQETQYF.

By share, this clonotype counts as large. The chain combines TRBV6-5 with TRBJ1-6, with a possible D match to TRBD1 (5 bases). Germline-derived CDR1 and CDR2 are MNHEY and SVGAGI. This CDR3 has 13 amino acids. Trimming stripped 7 bases from V and 8 bases from J, with 12 bases between. Here the CDR3 DNA reads TGTGCCAGCACCTTGACAGTTTATTCACCCCTCCACTTT. Its translation: CASTLTVYSPLHF.

With regard to this clonotype: Just one base apart from a much larger clone, this may be a read error. J is TRBJ2-6 and V is TRBV10-3, with D possibly matching TRBD1 (5 bases). Germline V gene sequence: CDR1 ENHRY, CDR2 SYGVKD. The CDR3 has 13 residues. The DNA of the CDR3 is TGTGCCATCAATGGCGGTGGGGCCAACCTCCTGACTTTC. It codes for CAINGGGANLLTF.

The rearrangement links TRBV6-2 or TRBV6-3 to TRBJ2-7; 7 nucleotides match TRBD1. The CDR3 spans 18 residues. The trim removed 0 bases at V and 2 bases at J, leaving 13 bases unmatched. Germline values: CDR1 MNHEY, CDR2 SVGEGT. The CDR3: CASSYSTPSWDSPYEQYF. CDR3 bases: TGTGCCAGCAGTTACTCGACACCCAGCTGGGACAGCCCCTACGAGCAGTACTTC.

This clonotype was observed a few times. V is TRBV10-3 and J is TRBJ1-6, with TRBD1 matching 7 bases. The CDR3 contains 13 residues. The junction had 0 bases not matched to a gene; V was cut back by 7 bases and J by 3 bases. The germline V gene encodes CDR1 ENHRY and CDR2 SYGVKD. CDR3 bases: TGTGCCATCACAGGGGGCTATAATTCACCCCTCCACTTT. It encodes CAITGGYNSPLHF.